The following is a T cell receptor beta chain sequence with its context. What it binds is unknown. The sample belongs to a study of beta chain features in type 1 diabetes. Across the study: All samples combined gave roughly 110,000,000 sorted cells for examination.

Study-level results: Type 1 diabetes patients showed a moderate but significant shortening of TCRB CDR3s in all four CD4+ subsets. Researchers caution that PCR might favor shorter templates, equally among patients and controls.

Expressed TCRB transcripts were sequenced because the entire RNA isolate underwent reverse transcription. Profiling relied on immunoSEQ multiplex PCR, and the TCRdb table lists in-frame clones only, not all of them. The repertoire includes some 350,000 clones, over 8.5% of them detected once, and roughly 0.54% sits in the top ten. Sorted populations were all over 98% pure. The sequenced sample was central memory CD4+ T cells from blood. This clonotype was sampled from a man in his thirties or forties with type 1 diabetes.

This CDR3 reads CASSPGQLGETQYF. CDR3 nucleotides: TGTGCCAGCAGTCCGGGACAATTAGGGGAGACCCAGTACTTC. V is TRBV2 and J is TRBJ2-5; weak D call: TRBD1 (6 bases). Germline V gene data show CDR1 as SNHLY and CDR2 as FYNNEI. The CDR3 runs 14 residues. The V gene lost 5 bases and the J gene lost 5 bases, with 15 bases spanning the gap.